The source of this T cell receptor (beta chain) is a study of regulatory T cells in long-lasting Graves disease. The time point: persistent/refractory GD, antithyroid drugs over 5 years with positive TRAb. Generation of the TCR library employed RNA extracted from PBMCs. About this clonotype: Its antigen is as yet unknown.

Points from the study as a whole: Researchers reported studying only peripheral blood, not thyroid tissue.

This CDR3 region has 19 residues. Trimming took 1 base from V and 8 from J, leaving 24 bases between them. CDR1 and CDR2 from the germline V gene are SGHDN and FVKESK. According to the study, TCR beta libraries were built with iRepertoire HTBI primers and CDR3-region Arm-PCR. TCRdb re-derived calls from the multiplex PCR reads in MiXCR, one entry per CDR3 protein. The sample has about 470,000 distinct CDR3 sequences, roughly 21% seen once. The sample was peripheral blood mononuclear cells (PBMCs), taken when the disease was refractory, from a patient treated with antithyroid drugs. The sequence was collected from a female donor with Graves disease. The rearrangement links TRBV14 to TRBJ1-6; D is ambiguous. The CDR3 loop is CASSQVNVVNRGYYSPLHF. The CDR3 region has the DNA TGTGCCAGCAGCCAAGTTAACGTAGTGAATAGAGGATATTATTCACCCCTCCACTTT. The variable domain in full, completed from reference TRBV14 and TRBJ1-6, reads EAGVTQFPSHSVIEKGQTVTLRCDPISGHDNLYWYRRVMGKEIKFLLHFVKESKQDESGMPNNRFLAERTGGTYSTLKVQPAELEDSGVYFCASSQVNVVNRGYYSPLHFGNGTRLTVT.